This is a list of T cell receptor beta chains from one sample in a study of blood T cell repertoires in COVID-19. TCRdb keeps only in-frame clones here, not all; method: immunoSEQ multiplex PCR. The sample has 130,000 to 150,000 clones, 80% to 90% seen once. Specimen: peripheral blood. These receptors all come from an older woman with active COVID-19. Each CDR3 is given with its conserved first and last residue. Each record gives: V gene, clone size, D gene, J gene, CDR3 length, CDR3 protein, CDR3 DNA. The D gene is left open where the match is weak. Not every row has a clone size; where given, it reads once, few, many or a size class.

TRBV7-8	NA	NA	TRBJ2-3	14	CASSLAGVSDTQYF	TGTGCCAGCAGCTTAGCGGGAGTATCGGATACGCAGTATTTT
TRBV4-1	NA	NA	TRBJ2-1	13	CASSQELGGPILF	TGCGCCAGCAGCCAAGAATTGGGGGGGCCTATACTCTTC
TRBV27	NA	TRBD2	TRBJ2-1	15	CASSSSGRMNNEQFF	TGTGCCAGCAGTTCCAGCGGGAGGATGAACAATGAGCAGTTCTTC
TRBV4-2	NA	NA	TRBJ2-7	13	CASSQDASDEQYF	TGTGCCAGCAGCCAAGATGCAAGCGACGAGCAGTACTTC
TRBV15	few	TRBD1	TRBJ1-3	15	CATSRDRFSGNTIYF	TGTGCCACCAGCCGGGACAGGTTTTCTGGAAACACCATATATTTT
TRBV3-1/TRBV3-2	NA	NA	TRBJ2-3	15	CASRLTSGSTDTQYF	TGTGCCAGCAGGCTTACTAGTGGAAGCACAGATACGCAGTATTTT
TRBV3-1/TRBV3-2	NA	NA	TRBJ2-7	14	CASSLTGRDYEQYF	TGTGCCAGCAGCCTGACGGGTCGAGATTACGAGCAGTACTTC
TRBV18	NA	TRBD2	TRBJ2-7	15	CASSPPGLAQHEQYF	TGTGCCAGCTCACCTCCGGGACTAGCGCAGCACGAGCAGTACTTC
TRBV7-3	NA	NA	TRBJ2-7	12	CATSLPSYEQYF	TGTGCCACCTCACTACCCTCATACGAGCAGTACTTC
TRBV10-2	NA	TRBD1	TRBJ1-2	20	CASRDSTSGTGKRANYGYTF	TGCGCCAGCAGAGATTCTACCTCCGGGACAGGGAAACGAGCTAACTATGGCTACACCTTC
TRBV21-1	NA	NA	TRBJ1-4	15	CASSTKTARNEKLFF	TGTGCCAGCAGCACCAAGACAGCGCGAAATGAAAAACTGTTTTTT
TRBV11-2	once	TRBD2	TRBJ2-1	15	CASSLVSGRYNEQFF	TGTGCCAGCAGCTTAGTCAGCGGGAGGTACAATGAGCAGTTCTTC
TRBV5-1	NA	TRBD2	TRBJ2-1	17	CASSLDAAGVAYNEQFF	TGCGCCAGCAGCTTGGATGCAGCGGGAGTGGCCTACAATGAGCAGTTCTTC
TRBV3-1/TRBV3-2	once	NA	TRBJ1-3	15	CASSPSQGSGNTIYF	TGTGCCAGCAGCCCCTCGCAGGGTTCTGGAAACACCATATATTTT
TRBV19	NA	TRBD2	TRBJ2-1	14	CASSIGGLENEQFF	TGTGCCAGTAGTATAGGGGGACTAGAAAATGAGCAGTTCTTC
TRBV5-4	NA	TRBD1	TRBJ2-7	14	CASTHDRGQNEQYF	TGTGCCAGCACCCATGACAGGGGGCAAAACGAGCAGTACTTC
TRBV5-1	NA	NA	TRBJ1-2	17	CASRNTGRSSLNYGYTF	TGCGCCAGCAGGAACACAGGGAGATCGTCCCTTAACTATGGCTACACCTTC
TRBV28	NA	TRBD1	TRBJ2-1	13	CASTGQPYNEQFF	TGTGCCAGCACGGGACAGCCCTACAATGAGCAGTTCTTC
TRBV27	NA	NA	TRBJ1-2	14	CASSPRLAVDGYTF	TGTGCCAGCAGTCCAAGGTTGGCGGTGGATGGCTACACCTTC
TRBV11-3	NA	NA	TRBJ2-3	14	CASSSTGSTDTQYF	TGTGCCAGCAGCTCCACAGGGAGTACAGATACGCAGTATTTT
TRBV11-2	NA	NA	TRBJ1-2	18	CASSQIRTSPTSNYGYTF	TGTGCCAGCAGCCAGATAAGGACAAGCCCCACTTCTAACTATGGCTACACCTTC
TRBV28	NA	TRBD1	TRBJ2-1	17	CASSFPTGGFKSGEQFF	TGTGCCAGCAGTTTCCCGACAGGGGGCTTTAAAAGTGGTGAGCAGTTCTTC
TRBV5-1	NA	NA	TRBJ1-1	14	CASSLHTGTPEAFF	TGCGCCAGCAGCCTTCATACCGGGACACCTGAAGCTTTCTTT
TRBV18	NA	NA	TRBJ1-1	14	CASSPWDEGTEAFF	TGTGCCAGCTCACCCTGGGATGAGGGCACTGAAGCTTTCTTT
TRBV20-1	NA	NA	TRBJ2-7	11	CSATSGNEQYF	TGCAGTGCTACCTCAGGGAACGAGCAGTACTTC
TRBV18	NA	TRBD1	TRBJ1-2	17	CASSPRKPGTVQSGYTF	TGTGCCAGCTCACCACGGAAACCAGGGACAGTGCAGAGTGGCTACACCTTC
TRBV28	once	NA	TRBJ1-5	15	CASSLVEQGRQPQHF	TGTGCCAGCAGTTTAGTGGAACAGGGCCGGCAGCCCCAGCATTTT
TRBV19	NA	NA	TRBJ1-6	13	CASSSDSLGPLHF	TGTGCCAGCTCCTCGGACAGTTTGGGACCCCTCCACTTT
TRBV4-1	NA	NA	TRBJ1-1	15	CASSQDVHRDTEAFF	TGCGCCAGCAGCCAAGATGTTCACCGGGACACTGAAGCTTTCTTT
TRBV7-2	NA	TRBD2	TRBJ2-3	15	CASSGLAGRTDTQYF	TGTGCCAGCAGCGGACTAGCGGGACGCACAGATACGCAGTATTTT
TRBV27	NA	TRBD2	TRBJ2-1	16	CASSLRDYSSYNEQFF	TGTGCCAGCAGTTTAAGGGACTACAGCTCCTACAATGAGCAGTTCTTC
TRBV5-8	NA	NA	TRBJ1-6	17	CASSSYRVTNDNSPLHF	TGTGCCAGCAGCTCTTACAGGGTAACAAATGATAATTCACCCCTCCACTTT
TRBV7-8	NA	TRBD2	TRBJ2-5	16	CASSPASGRTGETQYF	TGTGCCAGCAGCCCCGCTAGCGGGAGGACGGGAGAGACCCAGTACTTC
TRBV19	NA	TRBD1	TRBJ2-1	15	CASSSPRQGHNEQFF	TGTGCCAGTAGTAGCCCTAGACAGGGGCACAATGAGCAGTTCTTC
TRBV3-1/TRBV3-2	NA	TRBD1	TRBJ1-2	15	CASSPGTGKIYGYTF	TGTGCCAGCAGCCCCGGGACAGGGAAAATCTATGGCTACACCTTC
TRBV5-6	NA	TRBD2	TRBJ2-1	16	CASSWGPGLAVNEQFF	TGTGCCAGCAGCTGGGGGCCGGGACTAGCCGTCAATGAGCAGTTCTTC
TRBV5-1	NA	NA	TRBJ2-1	11	CASGFNNEQFF	TGCGCCAGCGGCTTTAACAATGAGCAGTTCTTC
TRBV25-1	NA	TRBD1	TRBJ2-5	14	CASTDRGRGETQYF	TGTGCCAGCACCGACAGGGGGCGCGGGGAGACCCAGTACTTC
TRBV23-1	NA	NA	TRBJ1-5	17	CASSQSRGVDYNQPQHF	TGCGCCAGCAGTCAATCACGGGGGGTAGATTACAATCAGCCCCAGCATTTT
TRBV28	NA	NA	TRBJ2-1	14	CASSSRDSYNEQFF	TGTGCCAGCAGTTCCCGGGACTCCTACAATGAGCAGTTCTTC
TRBV6-6	NA	NA	TRBJ2-1	15	CASTTGRSPYNEQFF	TGTGCCAGCACCACAGGTCGCAGCCCCTACAATGAGCAGTTCTTC
TRBV4-3	few	NA	TRBJ2-3	15	CASSQVREGGDTQYF	TGCGCCAGCAGCCAAGTGAGGGAGGGGGGGGATACGCAGTATTTT
TRBV18	NA	TRBD1	TRBJ2-6	17	CASSPWTGRTGANVLTF	TGTGCCAGCTCACCGTGGACAGGGCGGACTGGGGCCAACGTCCTGACTTTC
TRBV6-2/TRBV6-3	NA	NA	TRBJ2-1	15	CASSYQDLLGNEQFF	TGTGCCAGCAGTTACCAGGACTTGTTGGGGAATGAGCAGTTCTTC
TRBV9	NA	TRBD1	TRBJ2-4	15	CASSVGDRVQNIQYF	TGTGCCAGCAGCGTTGGGGACAGGGTCCAAAACATTCAGTACTTC
TRBV6-2/TRBV6-3	NA	TRBD1	TRBJ1-4	14	CASSYAGTGGVLFF	TGTGCCAGCAGTTACGCTGGGACAGGGGGTGTGCTGTTTTTT
TRBV6-6	NA	TRBD1	TRBJ2-1	15	CASSLRQGGANEQFF	TGTGCCAGCAGTCTGCGACAGGGTGGGGCCAATGAGCAGTTCTTC
TRBV9	NA	NA	TRBJ2-2	15	CASSVVGNNPGELFF	TGTGCCAGCAGCGTAGTCGGGAATAATCCCGGGGAGCTGTTTTTT
TRBV28	NA	NA	TRBJ1-5	12	CASFVQDQPQHF	TGTGCCAGCTTTGTACAGGATCAGCCCCAGCATTTT
TRBV5-8	NA	TRBD1	TRBJ2-3	15	CASSSGTGGTDTQYF	TGTGCCAGCAGCTCCGGGACAGGGGGCACAGATACGCAGTATTTT
TRBV5-4	NA	NA	TRBJ2-1	14	CASSPSDWPDEQFF	TGTGCCAGCAGCCCATCAGACTGGCCAGATGAGCAGTTCTTC
TRBV12-3/TRBV12-4	many	NA	TRBJ1-5	12	CASSLGHQPQHF	TGTGCCAGCAGTTTGGGCCATCAGCCCCAGCATTTT
TRBV3-1/TRBV3-2	NA	NA	TRBJ2-5	14	CASSRRGSPETQYF	TGTGCCAGCAGCCGAAGGGGGAGTCCAGAGACCCAGTACTTC
TRBV24-1	few	NA	TRBJ1-2	12	CATSRGGYGYTF	TGTGCCACCAGTAGGGGCGGCTATGGCTACACCTTC
TRBV19	NA	NA	TRBJ1-6	17	CASNTGPSGSYNSPLHF	TGTGCCAGTAACACAGGGCCGTCCGGGTCTTATAATTCACCCCTCCACTTT